The clone carrying this TCR beta chain was detected only a few times. Its antigen is as yet unknown. The data were taken from a study of response to subunit inactivated influenza vaccine. Notes on the study in general: Authors suggested seasonal influenza vaccinations each recruit few new T cells.

The V gene's germline CDR1 is LNHDA and CDR2 SQIVND (reference sequence). CDR3 size: 16 residues. The V gene end was trimmed by 6 bases and the J gene end by 3 bases; junction bases not matched to a gene: 9. TCRdb called the RT-PCR reads again in MiXCR, with one record for every CDR3 protein. Among around 520,000 distinct CDR3 sequences listed, less than 30% were seen once. The V call is TRBV19, the J call TRBJ2-1; 9 bases align to TRBD1. Sequencing was performed on CD4+ T cells sorted from PBMCs, taken more than 4 days after vaccination. The receptor was isolated from a man aged 50 to 60 who received an inactivated influenza vaccine. The CDR3 DNA is TGTGCCAGTAGCCCCGGGACAGGGTACCTCTACAATGAGCAGTTCTTC. As protein: CASSPGTGYLYNEQFF.